Shown below are 11 T cell receptor beta chains from a single sample sequenced in a study of CD8+CD57+ T cells in acquired aplastic anemia listed by TCRdb under 2018. The patients picked for sequencing were ones in whom flow cytometry had shown an expansion of CD8+CD57+ cells. Instrument on record: Illumina HiSeq 2000. Genomic DNA served as template for TCR beta VDJ combination and CDR3 sequence profiling. TCRdb redid the processing of the public reads, applying fastp at Q25 and MiXCR, and retained in-frame beta chains. One record per CDR3 amino acid sequence lists the most common genes and DNA. This sample gives some 150,000 distinct CDR3 sequences in total; 71% of them show up just once. The ten most abundant clones make up approximately 50% of the sample. What was sequenced was sorted CD4+, CD8+, or CD8+CD57+ T cells (not recorded which) from PBMCs. The receptor source for this set is a human donor with aplastic anemia.

This rearrangement joins TRBV24-1 to TRBJ2-3; D perhaps matches TRBD2 (7 bases). Trimming removed 3 bases at V and 4 bases at J, with 16 bases between. The CDR3 loop spans 16 amino acids. CDR1 and CDR2 from the germline V gene are KGHDR and SFDVKD. CDR3 sequence reads: CATSDVSGKGADTQYF. The DNA of the CDR3 is TGTGCCACCAGTGATGTAAGCGGGAAGGGGGCAGATACGCAGTATTTT.

The genes are TRBV2 and TRBJ1-2, with 8 bases fitting TRBD1. With 5 bases clipped from V and 8 bases from J, the junction kept 4 bases outside the gene matches. Germline-derived CDR1 and CDR2 are SNHLY and FYNNEI. The CDR3 spans 12 residues. In DNA form, the CDR3 reads TGTGCCAGCAGTTGGACAGGGAACGGCTACACCTTC. It encodes CASSWTGNGYTF.

As for this clonotype: Its ends do not fully match the called genes, so a read error is possible. The chain employs TRBV6-6 and TRBJ2-3, with D perhaps given as TRBD1 or TRBD2 (5 bases each). From germline, CDR1 is MNHNY and CDR2 SVGAGI (reference sequence). The CDR3 extends over 14 amino acids. In DNA form, the CDR3 reads TGTGCCATCAGTGCCAGGGATGCGGGAGATACGCAGTATTTT. It translates to CAISARDAGDTQYF.

This chain joins TRBV20-1 and TRBJ2-7; 8 bases match TRBD1. CDR3 length: 15 residues. The V and J ends lost 0 bases and 1 base, in that order; junction bases with no gene match: 5. CDR1 and CDR2 (germline): DFQATT, SNEGSKA (reference sequence). In nucleotides, the CDR3 is TGCAGTGCTAGAGATACAGGACAGGGTTCCTACGAGCAGTACTTC. It translates to CSARDTGQGSYEQYF.

This chain joins TRBV20-1 and TRBJ2-5; tentatively, D is TRBD1 (7 bases). Germline loops: CDR1 DFQATT, CDR2 SNEGSKA (reference sequence). The CDR3 sequence is 15 residues long. V was clipped by 5 bases and J by 6 bases, with 22 bases between them. The CDR3 loop reads CSASSRQGGRQTQYF. The CDR3 DNA reads as TGCAGTGCTTCATCACGACAGGGAGGTCGGCAGACCCAGTACTTC.

The sample holds a few counts of this clonotype. A read error may account for a junction end that differs from germline. The rearrangement joins TRBV29-1 to TRBJ1-1, with D unresolved. There are 13 residues in the CDR3. Germline V gives CDR1 SQVTM, CDR2 ANQGSEA. The CDR3 DNA follows: TGCAGCTGGAGGTCCGGATTGAACATTGAAGCTTTCTTT. Translation: CSWRSGLNIEAFF.

Only a few counts were recorded for this clonotype. The rearrangement uses TRBV15 and TRBJ1-2; 7 bases line up with TRBD1. CDR3 length equals 14 residues. The V and J ends lost 4 bases and 8 bases, in that order; junction bases with no gene match: 10. Germline assignment: CDR1 LNHNV and CDR2 YYDKDF (reference sequence). CDR3: CATSTRTTGVGYTF. The CDR3 nucleotides read TGTGCCACCAGCACAAGGACAACAGGGGTAGGCTACACCTTC.

This clonotype was recorded many times. The chain is built from TRBV11-3 and TRBJ1-1; no reliable D call. Trimming stripped 2 bases from V and 5 bases from J, with 9 bases between. The germline V gene encodes CDR1 SGHNT and CDR2 YENEEA. The CDR3 totals 13 residues. CDR3 sequence: CASSLSMGTEAFF. CDR3 sequence (DNA): TGTGCCAGCAGCTTATCTATGGGTACTGAAGCTTTCTTT. The variable domain in full, completed from reference TRBV11-3 and TRBJ1-1, reads EAGVVQSPRYKIIEKKQPVAFWCNPISGHNTLYWYLQNLGQGPELLIRYENEEAVDDSQLPKDRFSAERLKGVDSTLKIQPAELGDSAVYLCASSLSMGTEAFFGQGTRLTVV.

The chain uses TRBV20-1 and TRBJ2-6; unclear D gene. CDR1 and CDR2 (germline): DFQATT, SNEGSKA (reference sequence). Between the trimmed V and J ends, which lost 2 bases and 0 bases, there was a span of 5 bases. The CDR3 contains 14 residues. CDR3 in amino acids: CSARTDSGANVLTF. As DNA, the CDR3 is TGCAGTGCTAGAACAGACTCTGGGGCCAACGTCCTGACTTTC.

This rearrangement joins TRBV7-9 to TRBJ1-1; D call uncertain. There are 12 residues in the CDR3. V was pared by 2 bases and J by 6 bases, with 7 bases between. The germline V gene has CDR1 SEHNR and CDR2 FQNEAQ (reference sequence). CDR3 residues: CASSLHSSEAFF. The CDR3 region has the DNA TGTGCCAGCAGCTTACACAGTTCTGAAGCTTTCTTT.

This rearrangement joins TRBV19 to TRBJ1-1, with D hard to call. CDR1 LNHDA and CDR2 SQIVND come from the germline V gene (reference sequence). Between the trimmed V and J ends, which lost 1 base and 2 bases, there was a span of 5 bases. The CDR3 loop spans 13 amino acids. CDR3 loop: CASSIALNTEAFF. CDR3 DNA sequence: TGTGCCAGTAGTATAGCATTAAACACTGAAGCTTTCTTT. The whole variable domain, filled in from reference TRBV19 and TRBJ1-1, reads DGGITQSPKYLFRKEGQNVTLSCEQNLNHDAMYWYRQDPGQGLRLIYYSQIVNDFQKGDIAEGYSVSREKKESFPLTVTSAQKNPTAFYLCASSIALNTEAFFGQGTRLTVV.